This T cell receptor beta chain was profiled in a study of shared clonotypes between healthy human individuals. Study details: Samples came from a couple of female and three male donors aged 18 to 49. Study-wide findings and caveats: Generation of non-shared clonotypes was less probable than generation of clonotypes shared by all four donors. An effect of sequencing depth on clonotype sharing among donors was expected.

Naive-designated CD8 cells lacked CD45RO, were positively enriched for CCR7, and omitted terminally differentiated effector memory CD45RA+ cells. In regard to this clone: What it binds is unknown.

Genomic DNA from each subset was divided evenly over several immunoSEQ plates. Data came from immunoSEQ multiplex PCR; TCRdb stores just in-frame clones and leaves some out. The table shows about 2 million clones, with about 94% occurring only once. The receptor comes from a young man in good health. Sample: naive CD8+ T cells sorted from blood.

The CDR3, as DNA: TGCGCCAGCAGCCAAGATAGGGGACAGGGAATTTTTAGCTATGGCTACACCTTC. It codes for CASSQDRGQGIFSYGYTF. The V and J genes are TRBV4-1 and TRBJ1-2, with 9 bases fitting TRBD1. The germline CDR1 and CDR2 sequences are MGHRA and YSYEKL. The CDR3 length is 18 residues. The ends lost 0 bases at V and 4 bases at J; junction bases unmatched: 12.